The rows below give T cell receptor beta chains drawn from one sample of a study of shared clonotypes between healthy human individuals. The data were produced by immunoSEQ multiplex PCR, yet TCRdb's version contains in-frame clones alone and is incomplete. Altogether 650,000 to 700,000 clones are present, about nine tenths being singletons, with the ten largest covering roughly 36%. Sample: memory CD8+ T cells from PBMCs. These receptors were obtained from a man younger than 35 in good health. Some clones in this sample may be carry-over from other donors' samples. The CDR3 runs from the conserved cysteine through the conserved F or W. D genes are given only for firm matches. The listing skips clone size in some rows; elsewhere it reads once, few, many or a size class.

j_gene,abundance,v_gene,d_gene,CDR3aa,CDR3nt
TRBJ1-5,few,TRBV6-1,NA,CASKEALGNQPQHF,TGTGCCAGCAAGGAGGCGTTGGGCAATCAGCCCCAGCATTTT
TRBJ2-7,NA,TRBV7-3,TRBD2,CASSLNPSGPYEQYF,TGTGCCAGCAGCTTAAACCCTAGCGGTCCCTACGAGCAGTACTTC
TRBJ2-7,NA,TRBV30,TRBD1,CAWSGETDRGWSYEQYF,TGTGCCTGGAGTGGGGAGACTGACAGGGGGTGGTCCTACGAGCAGTACTTC
TRBJ2-2,NA,TRBV7-9,NA,CASSSYWGNTGELFF,TGTGCCAGCAGCTCCTATTGGGGGAACACCGGGGAGCTGTTTTTT
TRBJ1-1,NA,TRBV5-1,NA,CASSLVRGWDTEAFF,TGCGCCAGCAGCTTGGTCAGGGGCTGGGACACTGAAGCTTTCTTT
TRBJ1-1,few,TRBV29-1,NA,CSVEGTDMNTEAFF,TGCAGCGTTGAGGGGACGGATATGAACACTGAAGCTTTCTTT
TRBJ2-3,once,TRBV2,NA,CASSDRRSSTDTQYF,TGTGCCAGCAGTGACAGGAGATCTAGCACAGATACGCAGTATTTT
TRBJ2-7,NA,TRBV13,NA,CASSLRVLAYEQYF,TGTGCCAGCAGCCTCAGGGTTTTGGCCTACGAGCAGTACTTC
TRBJ2-3,NA,TRBV13,NA,CASSLDSFTDTQYF,TGTGCCAGCAGCTTAGACAGTTTCACAGATACGCAGTATTTT
TRBJ1-2,NA,TRBV9,NA,CASSVAGNFDGYTF,TGTGCCAGCAGCGTAGCAGGGAATTTCGACGGCTACACCTTC
TRBJ1-1,NA,TRBV5-4,NA,CASSGIGGLDTEAFF,TGTGCCAGCAGCGGAATCGGGGGGCTGGACACTGAAGCTTTCTTT
TRBJ2-1,few,TRBV4-2,NA,CASSQQNNEQFF,TGTGCCAGCAGCCAACAGAACAATGAGCAGTTCTTC